The 10 T cell receptor beta chains in this list originate from one sample, sequenced in a study of shared clonotypes between healthy human individuals. The naive CD8 population came from CD45RO-negative cells selected for CCR7, without terminally differentiated effector memory CD45RA+ cells. The repertoire was sequenced with immunoSEQ multiplex PCR; TCRdb's copy has only in-frame clones and lacks some. The table includes about 2.1 million clones, roughly 95% detected once. The sequencing input was naive CD8+ T cells from PBMCs. All receptors derive from a man aged 18 to 29 in good health. Some clones in this sample may be carry-over from other donors' samples.

J is TRBJ2-1 and V is TRBV27, with TRBD2 as a possible D gene (6 bases). Trimming left V 6 bases short and J 5 bases short, with 11 bases between. The germline V gene encodes CDR1 MNHEY and CDR2 SMNVEV (reference sequence). This CDR3 region has 13 residues. The CDR3 here is CASSPGLHNEQFF. The CDR3 DNA sequence: TGTGCCAGCAGCCCGGGACTCCACAATGAGCAGTTCTTC.

The chain links TRBV29-1 to TRBJ1-3; 7 bases map to TRBD1. Germline CDR1 and CDR2: SQVTM and ANQGSEA. The J segment lost 4 bases and the V segment lost 6 bases, leaving 6 bases of the junction unmatched. This CDR3 has 13 residues. The CDR3 here is CSVPGTAGNTIYF. For the CDR3, the DNA is TGCAGCGTCCCCGGGACAGCAGGAAACACCATATATTTT. Complete variable domain (other parts from reference TRBV29-1 and TRBJ1-3): SAVISQKPSRDICQRGTSLTIQCQVDSQVTMMFWYRQQPGQSLTLIATANQGSEATYESGFVIDKFPISRPNLTFSTLTVSNMSPEDSSIYLCSVPGTAGNTIYFGEGSWLTVV.

The V call is TRBV5-1, the J call TRBJ2-3, with D unclear. V gave up 4 bases and J gave up 2 bases, with 14 bases separating them. The germline V gene has CDR1 SGHRS and CDR2 YFSETQ. The CDR3 runs 15 residues. Here the CDR3 DNA reads TGCGCCAGCAGCCTAAGATGGGGTCACACAGATACGCAGTATTTT. It yields the protein CASSLRWGHTDTQYF.

The chain has TRBV19 and TRBJ1-2; TRBD1 aligns across 9 bases. Germline CDR1 is LNHDA and CDR2 is SQIVND (reference sequence). V shed 4 bases and J 4 bases; nucleotides not matched to a gene: 10. CDR3 size: 16 residues. The CDR3: CASSTYSGQGPYGYTF. In nucleotides, the CDR3 is TGTGCCAGTAGTACTTACTCGGGACAGGGCCCCTATGGCTACACCTTC.

This clone was seen just once. The chain couples TRBV11-2 to TRBJ2-7; the match to TRBD2 covers 12 bases. The germline V gene has CDR1 SGHAT and CDR2 FQNNGV. This CDR3 is 16 amino acids long. The junction had 10 bases not matched to a gene; V was cut back by 6 bases and J by 4 bases. The CDR3 region has the DNA TGTGCCAGCAGAACCCCCCGACTAGCGGGAGTATACGAGCAGTACTTC. This codes for CASRTPRLAGVYEQYF.

The chain links TRBV7-2 to TRBJ1-1; maybe TRBD1 (5 bases). V was shortened by 5 bases and J by 0 bases, with 19 bases between the two germline ends. The CDR3 contains 17 residues. Germline assignment: CDR1 SGHTA and CDR2 FQGNSA. For the CDR3, the DNA is TGTGCCAGCAGCATTAGCGGCCAGGGTCACATGAACACTGAAGCTTTCTTT. It specifies CASSISGQGHMNTEAFF.

Regarding this clone: Other DNA sequences in the same sample also yield this CDR3. This chain links TRBV9 with TRBJ2-7; 9 positions match TRBD1. V shed 3 bases, J shed 2 bases, and the junction held 3 bases outside the gene matches. From germline, CDR1 is SGDLS and CDR2 YYNGEE. CDR3 length equals 14 residues. The CDR3 region is CASSARDRAYEQYF. The CDR3 DNA sequence: TGTGCCAGCAGCGCCCGGGACAGGGCCTACGAGCAGTACTTC.

The V and J genes are TRBV9 and TRBJ2-7; possibly TRBD2 for D (6 bases). Looked up from germline, CDR1 is SGDLS and CDR2 is YYNGEE. The V end lost 3 bases, the J end lost 4 bases, and 14 bases lay between the germline ends. The CDR3 contains 14 residues. CDR3 in DNA: TGTGCCAGCAGCGCAGACGGGAGTACGTACGAGCAGTACTTC. Translation gives CASSADGSTYEQYF.

The chain uses TRBV10-3 and TRBJ2-3; 7 bases fit TRBD2. The junction had 7 bases not matched to a gene; V was cut back by 7 bases and J by 0 bases. Germline V CDR1 and CDR2: ENHRY, SYGVKD. The length of the CDR3 is 15 residues. CDR3 residues: CAIIRGDSSTDTQYF. CDR3 sequence (DNA): TGTGCCATCATTCGGGGGGATTCTAGCACAGATACGCAGTATTTT.

This rearrangement joins TRBV11-3 to TRBJ2-2; 14 nucleotides line up with TRBD2. Germline loops: CDR1 SGHNT, CDR2 YENEEA. With 4 bases clipped from V and 5 bases from J, the junction kept 12 bases outside the gene matches. The CDR3 runs to 19 residues. The CDR3 region has the DNA TGTGCCAGCAGCTCAAAGCCGGGACTAGCGGGAGAAGGTACCGGGGAGCTGTTTTTT. Protein sequence: CASSSKPGLAGEGTGELFF.